This T cell receptor beta chain came from a study of graft-versus-host responses after intestinal transplantation. Assay: immunoSEQ multiplex PCR; the TCRdb copy retains only in-frame clones and omits some. The sample includes tens of thousands of clones, 90% to 95% of them seen just once. From germline, CDR1 is MNHEY and CDR2 SMNVEV (reference sequence). The ends lost 5 bases at V and 4 bases at J; junction bases unmatched: 7. This CDR3 is 15 amino acids long. Points on this clone: Its matching antigen is unknown.

The chain carries TRBV27 and TRBJ2-1; TRBD2 aligns across 8 bases. The sequence was collected from a human donor who was the organ donor for an intestinal transplant. Sequences were derived from unstimulated CD8+ T cells sorted from spleen or lymph node cells, sampled before transplant. The CDR3 protein is CASSKSGGAYNEQFF. The CDR3 DNA reads TGTGCCAGCAGTAAGAGCGGGGGCGCTTACAATGAGCAGTTCTTC.